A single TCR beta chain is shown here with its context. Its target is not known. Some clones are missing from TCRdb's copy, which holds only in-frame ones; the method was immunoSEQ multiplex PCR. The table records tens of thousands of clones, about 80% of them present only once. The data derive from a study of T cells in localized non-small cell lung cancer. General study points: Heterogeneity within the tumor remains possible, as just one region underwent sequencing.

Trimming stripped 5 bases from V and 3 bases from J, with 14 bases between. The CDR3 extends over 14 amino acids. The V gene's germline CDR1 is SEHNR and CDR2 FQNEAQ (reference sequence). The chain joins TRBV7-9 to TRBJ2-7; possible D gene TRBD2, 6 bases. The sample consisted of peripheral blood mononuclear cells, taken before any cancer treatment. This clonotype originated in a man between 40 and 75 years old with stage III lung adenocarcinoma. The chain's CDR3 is CASSPRGTHYEQYF. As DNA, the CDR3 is TGTGCCAGCAGCCCTCGAGGGACTCACTACGAGCAGTACTTC.